These 26 T cell receptor beta chains were sequenced from one sample in a study of PD-L1 blockade in urothelial cancer. TCRdb's table, derived via immunoSEQ multiplex PCR, lists solely in-frame clones and lacks some. The data contain 95,000 to 130,000 clones, roughly 91% of them singletons. Time point: peripheral blood 6 weeks after treatment start. The sequenced sample was PBMCs, obtained around atezolizumab (anti-PD-L1) treatment. The receptors derive from a man aged 55 to 70 with urothelial cancer.

V gene TRBV4-3 combines with J gene TRBJ1-1; a possible D gene is TRBD1 (6 bases). Trimming pared 4 bases from V and 2 bases from J, leaving 11 bases between. The CDR3 runs 14 residues. Germline CDR1 reads LGHNA; CDR2 reads YSLEER. CDR3 in DNA: TGCGCCAGCAGCCCCGGGACAATCAACACTGAAGCTTTCTTT. It yields the protein CASSPGTINTEAFF.

V gene TRBV19 combines with J gene TRBJ1-5, with D possibly matching TRBD1 (6 bases). CDR1 is LNHDA, CDR2 SQIVND, per germline (reference sequence). The V gene lost 0 bases and the J gene lost 6 bases, with 9 bases spanning the gap. The CDR3 runs 14 residues. CDR3 DNA sequence: TGTGCCAGTAGTATAGACAGGGGTAGTCAGCCCCAGCATTTT. It translates to CASSIDRGSQPQHF.

This chain links TRBV4-3 with TRBJ1-1; the match to TRBD1 covers 7 bases. CDR3 length: 15 amino acids. CDR1 and CDR2 (germline): LGHNA, YSLEER. V lost 3 bases to trimming and J lost 1 base; unmatched junction nucleotides: 5. The DNA of the CDR3 is TGCGCCAGCAGCCAGGGCGACAGGGCGAACACTGAAGCTTTCTTT. This codes for CASSQGDRANTEAFF.

The rearrangement joins TRBV2 to TRBJ2-7, with 9 bases that match TRBD1. Germline CDR1 reads SNHLY; CDR2 reads FYNNEI. There are 14 residues in the CDR3. The J segment lost 1 base and the V segment lost 5 bases, leaving 3 bases of the junction unmatched. For the CDR3, the DNA is TGTGCCAGCAGTTCGGACAGGGGTTCCTACGAGCAGTACTTC. Protein sequence: CASSSDRGSYEQYF.

V gene TRBV6-5 combines with J gene TRBJ2-5; possible D gene TRBD2, 5 bases. This CDR3 comprises 15 residues. CDR1 MNHEY and CDR2 SVGAGI come from the germline V gene. Trimming stripped 6 bases from V and 4 bases from J, with 18 bases between. The CDR3 coding sequence is TGTGCCAGCAGCCCACGGCCGGGCGGAGGAGAGACCCAGTACTTC. This codes for CASSPRPGGGETQYF.

The V call is TRBV27, the J call TRBJ1-4; no reliable D call. The CDR3 length is 12 residues. Trimming took 8 bases from V and 7 from J, leaving 11 bases between them. Looked up from germline, CDR1 is MNHEY and CDR2 is SMNVEV (reference sequence). CDR3 residues: CASGERFEKLFF. CDR3 DNA: TGTGCCAGCGGGGAGAGATTTGAAAAACTGTTTTTT.

CDR3 region: CASSDRDRGKYF. The DNA for the CDR3 is TGTGCCAGCAGTGATCGGGACAGAGGGAAGTACTTC. V gene TRBV2 combines with J gene TRBJ2-7, with 7 bases aligning to TRBD1. With V trimmed by 3 bases and J by 11 bases, 7 bases remained unmatched. This CDR3 comprises 12 residues. The germline V gene encodes CDR1 SNHLY and CDR2 FYNNEI.

CDR3 sequence reads: CAISERAGVGTGELFF. CDR3 bases: TGTGCCATCAGTGAGAGGGCAGGGGTCGGCACCGGGGAGCTGTTTTTT. The chain links TRBV10-3 to TRBJ2-2, with D perhaps TRBD1 (6 bases). V lost 2 bases to trimming and J lost 4 bases, with 14 bases between them. In germline, CDR1 is ENHRY, CDR2 SYGVKD. The CDR3 loop spans 16 amino acids.

The rearrangement links TRBV11-2 to TRBJ1-1; D not resolved. V shed 5 bases and J shed 2 bases, with 12 bases lying between them. Looked up from germline, CDR1 is SGHAT and CDR2 is FQNNGV. The CDR3 has 14 residues. The CDR3: CASSPEVQNTEAFF. CDR3 sequence (DNA): TGTGCCAGCAGCCCCGAGGTCCAAAACACTGAAGCTTTCTTT. Combining the CDR3 with reference TRBV11-2 and TRBJ1-1 gives the whole variable domain EAGVAQSPRYKIIEKRQSVAFWCNPISGHATLYWYQQILGQGPKLLIQFQNNGVVDDSQLPKDRFSAERLKGVDSTLKIQPAKLEDSAVYLCASSPEVQNTEAFFGQGTRLTVV.

The rearrangement joins TRBV1 to TRBJ2-5; the table calls TRBD2, which could not be checked here. TRBV1 is a documented pseudogene. The CDR3 totals 15 residues. In DNA, the CDR3 is TGCACCAGCAGCCAAGGGACTAGCGGCCAAGAGACCCAGTACTTC. Its translation: CTSSQGTSGQETQYF.

This clone was seen only a few times. The DNA for the CDR3 is TGCGCCAGCAGTCCCGGGACAGGGTCCGCAGATACGCAGTATTTT. It yields the protein CASSPGTGSADTQYF. The chain recombines TRBV5-1 with TRBJ2-3; 9 nucleotides agree with TRBD1. CDR1 and CDR2 (germline): SGHRS, YFSETQ. Trimming removed 5 bases from V and 4 bases from J; junction bases left unmatched: 8. The CDR3 is 15 amino acids.

J is TRBJ2-7 and V is TRBV7-9; 9 bases fit TRBD1. After removal of 7 bases from V and 2 bases from J, the junction contained 12 bases not matched to a gene. The CDR3 loop spans 16 amino acids. In germline, CDR1 is SEHNR, CDR2 FQNEAQ (reference sequence). The CDR3 spells CASTPRPGQGPYEQYF. DNA for the CDR3: TGTGCCAGCACACCCCGACCGGGACAGGGACCCTACGAGCAGTACTTC.

The chain recombines TRBV4-1 with TRBJ2-7; no clear D gene. Germline CDR1 and CDR2: MGHRA and YSYEKL. The CDR3 runs to 15 residues. The germline V and J ends were trimmed by 0 bases and 0 bases, with 9 bases remaining between them. The CDR3 DNA reads TGCGCCAGCAGCCAAGATTTCCAGGCCTCCTACGAGCAGTACTTC. It encodes CASSQDFQASYEQYF.

Here the CDR3 reads CASSANAVLGTNYGYTF. In DNA, the CDR3 is TGTGCCAGCAGCGCCAACGCCGTACTCGGGACAAACTATGGCTACACCTTC. The chain employs TRBV9 and TRBJ1-2; TRBD1 is a possible D gene (6 bases). This CDR3 region has 17 residues. Germline V gene lookup returns CDR1 SGDLS and CDR2 YYNGEE. Trimming took off 3 bases at V and 2 bases at J, with 20 bases between the two ends.

This rearrangement joins TRBV2 to TRBJ2-1, with a weak D call TRBD1 (6 bases). Germline V lookup: CDR1 SNHLY, CDR2 FYNNEI. The CDR3 covers 14 residues. Trimming took off 5 bases at V and 7 bases at J, with 15 bases between the two ends. CDR3 loop: CASSPGQSRNEQFF. The CDR3 nucleotides are TGTGCCAGCAGTCCGGGACAAAGTCGGAATGAGCAGTTCTTC.

This clone is a singleton in its sample. The DNA for the CDR3 is TGTGCCTGGAGCACCGGGACTAGCAAGTTCTTC. This encodes CAWSTGTSKFF. The rearrangement links TRBV30 to TRBJ2-1; 9 bases map to TRBD2. The CDR3 covers 11 residues. The J segment lost 14 bases and the V segment lost 3 bases, leaving 5 bases of the junction unmatched. The germline CDR1 and CDR2 sequences are GTSNPN and SVGIG (reference sequence).

This chain links TRBV6-7 with TRBJ1-2, with 7 bases lining up with TRBD1. TRBV6-7 is filed as an ORF, its function uncertain. The CDR3 spans 12 residues. V gave up 3 bases and J gave up 14 bases; unmatched junction bases: 9. CDR3 region: CASSYTTGKGTF. The CDR3 coding sequence is TGTGCCAGCAGTTATACGACAGGGAAGGGGACCTTC.

The CDR3 region is CASSPPDRGQTQYF. CDR3 bases: TGTGCCAGCTCACCACCGGACAGGGGACAGACCCAGTACTTC. The chain links TRBV18 to TRBJ2-5; TRBD1 matches 9 bases. CDR1 KGHSH and CDR2 LQKENI come from the germline V gene. The CDR3 is 14 amino acids. Losses at the gene ends were 0 bases for V and 6 bases for J; bases not matched to a gene: 2.

This clone was recorded once. V is TRBV28 and J is TRBJ1-4, with no clear D. With 7 bases removed from V and 8 bases from J, the gap between germline ends came to 11 bases. CDR3 length equals 12 residues. CDR1 and CDR2 from the germline V gene are MDHEN and SYDVKM. DNA of the CDR3: TGTGCCAGCAACCGGGTCGGGGAAAAACTGTTTTTT. It is translated as CASNRVGEKLFF.

This clone was picked up a small number of times. Here the CDR3 reads CASGPNTEAFF. The CDR3 bases are TGTGCCAGCGGCCCGAACACTGAAGCTTTCTTT. The genes are TRBV28 and TRBJ1-1; D not certain. V lost 8 bases to trimming and J lost 1 base, with 5 bases between them. The length of the CDR3 is 11 residues. From germline, CDR1 is MDHEN and CDR2 SYDVKM.

The rearrangement joins TRBV5-3 to TRBJ2-7; the D gene is possibly TRBD1 (6 bases). TRBV5-3 is labeled an ORF, and its function is uncertain. The V and J ends lost 0 bases and 6 bases respectively, with 16 bases between them. There are 15 residues in the CDR3. For the CDR3, the DNA is TGTGCCAGAAGCTTGGCTGTAGTGGGGGCTCGCGAGCAGTACTTC. Its translation: CARSLAVVGAREQYF.

CDR3 DNA sequence: TGTGCCAGCAGCTTGACCGGGACAGTAGTAATCCAGTTCTTC. Protein product: CASSLTGTVVIQFF. The rearrangement joins TRBV5-6 to TRBJ2-1, with 7 positions matching TRBD1. J lost 13 bases, V lost 1 base, and 11 bases had no gene match. The CDR3 extends over 14 amino acids. Germline V gene sequence: CDR1 SGHDT, CDR2 YYEEEE.

The gene calls are TRBV29-1 and TRBJ2-3; 7 nucleotides align to TRBD1. CDR1 and CDR2 from the germline V gene are SQVTM and ANQGSEA. The CDR3 loop spans 12 amino acids. J was trimmed by 3 bases and V by 7 bases; bases with no gene match: 4. The CDR3 loop reads CSGEGQTDTQYF. CDR3 coding DNA: TGCAGCGGTGAGGGACAGACAGATACGCAGTATTTT.

The chain combines TRBV5-1 with TRBJ2-5, with a tentative D call TRBD1 (5 bases). CDR1 and CDR2 (germline): SGHRS, YFSETQ. Trimming stripped 0 bases from V and 7 bases from J, with 13 bases between. The CDR3 has 14 amino acids. The CDR3 region is CASSLDPGSGTQYF. DNA of the CDR3: TGCGCCAGCAGCTTGGATCCAGGGTCTGGGACCCAGTACTTC.

The genes are TRBV28 and TRBJ1-6; D may be TRBD1 (6 bases). Germline values: CDR1 MDHEN, CDR2 SYDVKM. Trimming removed 3 bases at V and 9 bases at J, with 12 bases between. The CDR3 runs to 14 residues. CDR3 sequence: CASSFRGAGSPLHF. DNA of the CDR3: TGTGCCAGCAGTTTCAGGGGCGCGGGTTCACCCCTCCACTTT.

The chain has TRBV29-1 and TRBJ1-5; a possible D gene is TRBD1 (6 bases). Germline lookup yields CDR1 SQVTM and CDR2 ANQGSEA. The CDR3 is 15 amino acids. Trimming took off 5 bases at V and 0 bases at J, with 14 bases between the two ends. CDR3: CSVSYHRDSNQPQHF. The CDR3, as DNA: TGCAGCGTTTCTTACCACAGGGATAGCAATCAGCCCCAGCATTTT.